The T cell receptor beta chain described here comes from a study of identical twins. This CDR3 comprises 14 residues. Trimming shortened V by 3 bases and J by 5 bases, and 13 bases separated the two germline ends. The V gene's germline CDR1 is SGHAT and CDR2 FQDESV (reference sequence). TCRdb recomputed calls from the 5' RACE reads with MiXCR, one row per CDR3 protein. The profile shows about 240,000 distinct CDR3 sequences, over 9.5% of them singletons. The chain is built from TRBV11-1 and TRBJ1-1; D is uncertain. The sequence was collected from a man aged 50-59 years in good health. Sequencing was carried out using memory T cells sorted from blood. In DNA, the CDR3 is TGTGCCAGCAGCTTCGGTCGCCGGACTACTGAAGCTTTCTTT. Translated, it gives CASSFGRRTTEAFF.